This TCR beta chain was retrieved from a study of T cell repertoires in cytomegalovirus infection. TCRdb itself ran the reads through MiXCR, one entry per CDR3 protein. The profile shows 370,000 or so distinct CDR3 sequences, roughly a third of them singletons. Points on this clonotype: Its antigen remains unknown.

The sequence was obtained from a human donor in good health (CMV status not recorded). Some clones in this sample may be carry-over from other donors' samples. The starting material was cultured PBMCs, obtained from culture after CMV antigen stimulation.

CDR3 sequence: CASSFIAGGTGELFF. CDR3 DNA: TGTGCCAGCAGTTTCATTGCGGGAGGCACCGGGGAGCTGTTTTTT. The V and J genes are TRBV12-3 or TRBV12-4 and TRBJ2-2; TRBD2 agrees at 8 bases. The CDR3 consists of 15 residues. V was pared by 3 bases and J by 4 bases, with 4 bases of the junction left unmatched.